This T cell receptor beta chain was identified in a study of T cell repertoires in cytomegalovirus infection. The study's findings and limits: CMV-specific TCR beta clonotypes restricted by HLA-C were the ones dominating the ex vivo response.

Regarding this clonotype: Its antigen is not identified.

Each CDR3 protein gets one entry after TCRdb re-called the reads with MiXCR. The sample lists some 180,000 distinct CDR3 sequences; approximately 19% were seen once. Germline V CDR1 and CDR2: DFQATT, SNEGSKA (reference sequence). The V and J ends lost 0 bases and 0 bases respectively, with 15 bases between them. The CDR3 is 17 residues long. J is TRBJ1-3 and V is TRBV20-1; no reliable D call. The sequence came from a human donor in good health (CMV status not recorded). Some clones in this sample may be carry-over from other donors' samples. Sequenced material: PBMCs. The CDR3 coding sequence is TGCAGTGCTAGAGATCGGAGAGGTCGCAGCTCTGGAAACACCATATATTTT. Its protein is CSARDRRGRSSGNTIYF.